This T cell receptor (beta chain) was documented in a study of blood T cell repertoires in COVID-19. As handled by the study authors: The authors estimated nucleated cell counts from reference gene primer amplification. Assay: immunoSEQ multiplex PCR; the TCRdb copy retains only in-frame clones and omits some. V and J calls and clone size follow that table, whereas D and trimming were derived from the DNA. The sample has roughly 260,000 clones; around 82% are singletons. Germline trimming cut 2 bases from V and 2 bases from J; bases unmatched to any gene: 12. The germline V gene encodes CDR1 SGHTA and CDR2 FQGNSA. This CDR3 region has 17 residues.

This chain joins TRBV7-2 and TRBJ2-7; TRBD2 matches 7 bases. This receptor was obtained from an elderly woman with active or convalescent COVID-19. The sample taken for sequencing was peripheral blood. This CDR3 reads CASSLRQGGIMTYEQYF. The CDR3 DNA is TGTGCCAGCAGCTTACGGCAGGGAGGGATTATGACCTACGAGCAGTACTTC.